This T cell receptor beta chain was recovered during a study of blood T cell repertoires in COVID-19 (dated by TCRdb to the early 2020s). In the study overall: Samples covering the acute and convalescent phases of COVID-19 were provided by collaborators in the United States, Italy and Spain. The repertoires were made available in a free public database intended to serve as a resource for research on the immune response to SARS-CoV-2. The material from the prospective study consisted of cDNA or gDNA derived from T cells, B-cell-depleted T cells, or PBMCs. A de-identified subject ID, COVID-19 status, age in years and sex were almost always included in the sample metadata. Samples were obtained from the ongoing ImmuneRACE study (first 160 participants) and from some 1,300 subjects provided by 6 global collaborators. The dataset comprised deeply sampled blood TCRbeta repertoires from subjects exposed to, actively infected with, or recovered from COVID-19. HLA class I and class II types, where available, came from metadata supplied by the sample provider rather than from assay-based typing.

What the authors observed across the whole study: How much clinical and demographic metadata was included differed by source and by participant, and the metadata was provided uncurated.

V loses 3 bases, J loses 8 bases, and the germline ends lie 13 bases apart. There are 13 amino acids in the CDR3, from cysteine to phenylalanine inclusive. The sequence is cut down to CDR3 DNA, 39 bases in frame from base 1. Reading the germline V gene gives CDR1 MNHEY and CDR2 SVGAGI. The immunoSEQ Assay, a bias-controlled multiplex PCR, was used to amplify TCRbeta CDR3 regions from genomic DNA. Turning to the authors' computational methods: Within the assay, amplification of reference gene primers was used to estimate how many nucleated cells each sample contained. To quantify the absolute abundance of each unique TCRbeta CDR3 rearrangement, sequence reads were collapsed and filtered. For each sample, productive Simpson clonality was calculated as the square root of Simpson's diversity index across productive rearrangements. Drawn from immuneACCESS, this table holds only the in-frame rearrangements with V and J called that TCRdb kept. Clones are partly lost; checked studies trace under half to an unresolved V gene and leave the rest unexplained. From that table come the V and J calls and clone size; the DNA was used to work out D and trimming. Recorded for this sample are around 250,000 clones; 70% to 90% of them occurred a single time. The ten largest clones add up to 2.5% to 3.5% of the sample.

Remarks on this clone: Its cognate antigen has yet to be identified. Base qualities were left out, and no much larger clone turns up one base away.

Collaborating institutions collected whole blood in K2EDTA tubes following their own protocols. For TCRbeta analysis, collaborator samples were shipped as frozen whole blood, as isolated PBMCs, or as DNA extracted from either sample type. The sequence was collected from a woman aged 25 to 39 with active or convalescent COVID-19. The sample was peripheral blood. The rearranged chain carries TRBV6-5 and TRBJ1-1, and the D gene may be TRBD1, 5 bases matching. Read as DNA, the sequence is TGTGCCAGCAGTTATAGGTCTGGGGGGGAAGCTTTCTTT. It encodes CASSYRSGGEAFF.